The subject of this entry is one T cell receptor (beta chain). Its antigen is unidentified. These data are taken from a study of CXCR3-negative and CXCR3-positive naive CD8 T cells. The authors prepared UMI-labeled TRB cDNA libraries by 5' RACE. TCRdb re-called the 5' RACE reads; one entry per CDR3 protein, DNA not given. The repertoire table contains over 150,000 distinct CDR3 sequences. Study-wide results and limits: Memory CD8+ T cell repertoires were far less diverse than both naive subsets. The TRB CDR3s that CXCR3-positive naive cells carried were more hydrophobic than those of CXCR3-negative naive cells.

Per the germline V gene, CDR1 is SQVTM and CDR2 is ANQGSEA. The CDR3 runs 13 residues. The clonotype was recovered from a human donor in good health. Some clones in this sample may be carry-over from other donors' samples. Sequenced material: naive CXCR3+ CD8+ T cells from blood. The subset is: CD45RO-CCR7+CD27+CD95- naive CD8+ T cells expressing CXCR3 (TNR3+). V and J are TRBV29-1 and TRBJ2-3; the D gene TCRdb calls, TRBD1, cannot be checked with no DNA. The CDR3 loop reads CSLWTGGEDTQYF.